These 24 T cell receptor beta chains originate from one sample sequenced in a study of blood T cells in healthy people across ages. A second PCR, run for roughly 7 to 11 cycles, used a sample-barcoded 5' primer plus a J-beta primer mix. TCRdb re-analysed the 5' RACE reads in MiXCR, keeping a single row per CDR3 protein. The sample contains about 1.8 million distinct CDR3 sequences, around half of which appear only once. Input material: blood. Receptor source: a middle-aged woman in good health.

The chain combines TRBV10-3 with TRBJ2-7; no definite D call. The germline gives CDR1 ENHRY, CDR2 SYGVKD. The CDR3 totals 12 residues. V was shortened by 2 bases and J by 1 base, with 3 bases between the two germline ends. The CDR3 loop reads CAISEVSYEQYF. The CDR3 nucleotides read TGTGCCATCAGTGAGGTTTCCTACGAGCAGTACTTC.

This clonotype was detected a few times. The chain is built from TRBV2 and TRBJ2-5; D remains unclear. V lost 5 bases and J 3 bases, leaving 10 bases between the germline ends. Looked up from germline, CDR1 is SNHLY and CDR2 is FYNNEI. The CDR3 is made up of 13 amino acids. The CDR3, as DNA: TGTGCCAGCAGTCGCACGAGTAAAGAGACCCAGTACTTC. Its translation is CASSRTSKETQYF.

The rearrangement joins TRBV29-1 to TRBJ2-1; 10 positions agree with TRBD2. The CDR3 has 16 amino acids. V shed 7 bases, J shed 5 bases, and the junction held 14 bases outside the gene matches. From germline, CDR1 is SQVTM and CDR2 ANQGSEA. The CDR3 loop reads CSAKNLLAGKNNEQFF. CDR3 in DNA: TGCAGCGCTAAAAACTTACTAGCGGGGAAAAACAATGAGCAGTTCTTC.

This clonotype has more than one count but fewer than ten. The V gene is TRBV7-9, the J gene TRBJ1-2; D might be TRBD1 (6 bases). The V gene's germline CDR1 is SEHNR and CDR2 FQNEAQ (reference sequence). V was trimmed by 7 bases and J by 3 bases, leaving 12 bases between them. This CDR3 spans 13 amino acids. The CDR3 reads CASTTGPHYGYTF. The CDR3 coding sequence is TGTGCCAGCACCACAGGGCCACACTATGGCTACACCTTC.

The J gene is TRBJ2-5, the V gene TRBV4-1, with 13 nucleotides matching TRBD2. The CDR3 totals 17 residues. Losses at the gene ends were 1 base for V and 4 bases for J; bases not matched to a gene: 6. Germline CDR1 reads MGHRA; CDR2 reads YSYEKL. The CDR3 reads CASSQGTSGGLVETQYF. CDR3 DNA sequence: TGCGCCAGCAGCCAAGGGACTAGCGGGGGACTTGTAGAGACCCAGTACTTC.

This rearrangement joins TRBV6-1 to TRBJ2-4; the D is unclear. The CDR3 contains 15 residues. The V gene lost 6 bases and the J gene lost 0 bases, with 12 bases spanning the gap. Per germline, CDR1 MNHNS and CDR2 SASEGT. The CDR3 DNA reads as TGTGCCAGCAGGCCCAACATTTTAGCCAAAAACATTCAGTACTTC. Protein product: CASRPNILAKNIQYF.

V gene TRBV21-1 combines with J gene TRBJ2-6. TRBV21-1 is a listed pseudogene. The CDR3 sequence is 16 residues long. The CDR3 loop reads CASSNSACSGANVLTF. The CDR3 coding sequence is TGTGCCAGCAGCAACAGTGCCTGCTCTGGGGCCAACGTCCTGACTTTC.

The chain carries TRBV20-1 and TRBJ1-2, with 9 bases aligning to TRBD1. V gave up 7 bases and J gave up 4 bases; unmatched junction bases: 7. Per germline, CDR1 DFQATT and CDR2 SNEGSKA (reference sequence). The CDR3 totals 13 residues. CDR3 sequence reads: CSDSGTGTYGYTF. CDR3 sequence (DNA): TGCAGTGATTCCGGGACAGGGACCTATGGCTACACCTTC.

This clonotype has a handful of counts. V usage is TRBV5-8 and J usage is TRBJ2-5; TRBD2 aligns across 12 bases. The CDR3 is made up of 15 amino acids. The germline gives CDR1 SGHTS, CDR2 YDEGEE. Trimming took 4 bases from V and 4 from J; bases not matched to a gene: 5. The CDR3 nucleotides are TGTGCCAGCAGCCATCGGGGACTAGCGGGAGAGACCCAGTACTTC. This sequence encodes CASSHRGLAGETQYF.

The chain carries TRBV4-3 and TRBJ2-6, with no clear D. This CDR3 has 20 residues. The germline V and J ends were trimmed by 0 bases and 0 bases, with 18 bases remaining between them. The germline CDR1 and CDR2 sequences are LGHNA and YSLEER. The CDR3 DNA reads as TGCGCCAGCAGCCAAGATGATCTTACAGACTCCTACTCTGGGGCCAACGTCCTGACTTTC. It translates to CASSQDDLTDSYSGANVLTF.

CDR3 residues: CASSSDGGDPGDEQFF. CDR3 bases: TGCGCCAGCAGCTCTGATGGAGGGGACCCCGGGGATGAGCAGTTCTTC. This chain connects TRBV5-1 to TRBJ2-1; a weak D match, TRBD2 (6 bases). The CDR3 consists of 16 residues. In germline, CDR1 is SGHRS, CDR2 YFSETQ. Trimming shortened V by 3 bases and J by 8 bases, and 21 bases separated the two germline ends.

The gene calls are TRBV20-1 and TRBJ2-1; 13 bases map to TRBD2. The CDR3 contains 17 residues. Germline V lookup: CDR1 DFQATT, CDR2 SNEGSKA (reference sequence). Losses at the gene ends were 2 bases for V and 5 bases for J; bases not matched to a gene: 9. The DNA of the CDR3 is TGCAGTGCTAGATCCTTCGCGACTAGCGGGGGGCACAATGAGCAGTTCTTC. Amino acids: CSARSFATSGGHNEQFF.

The chain carries TRBV4-1 and TRBJ2-1, with D unclear. The V end lost 1 base, the J end lost 4 bases, and 8 bases lay between the germline ends. Germline V gene sequence: CDR1 MGHRA, CDR2 YSYEKL. CDR3 length equals 14 residues. Written as DNA, the CDR3 is TGCGCCAGCAGCCAAGTAAATGGTTACAATGAGCAGTTCTTC. This encodes CASSQVNGYNEQFF.

The genes are TRBV25-1 and TRBJ1-5, with D possibly matching TRBD1 (5 bases). V lost 4 bases to trimming and J lost 6 bases, with 13 bases between them. Germline CDR1 MGHDK, CDR2 SYGVNS. CDR3 length equals 14 residues. DNA of the CDR3: TGTGCCAGCAGTGGCAAAGGGGCGGGTCAGCCCCAGCATTTT. Amino acid sequence: CASSGKGAGQPQHF.

The rearrangement links TRBV9 to TRBJ2-7; 10 positions agree with TRBD2. This CDR3 spans 15 amino acids. V gave up 0 bases and J gave up 5 bases; unmatched junction bases: 5. Germline V gene sequence: CDR1 SGDLS, CDR2 YYNGEE. Here the CDR3 DNA reads TGTGCCAGCAGCGTAGGAGCGGGGGGGGTCAACGAGCAGTACTTC. It is translated as CASSVGAGGVNEQYF.

This clonotype has more than one count but fewer than ten. The chain joins TRBV20-1 to TRBJ2-5, with a tentative D call TRBD2 (5 bases). V lost 1 base and J lost 3, with 12 bases in between. Per the germline V gene, CDR1 is DFQATT and CDR2 is SNEGSKA (reference sequence). The CDR3 consists of 14 residues. CDR3 sequence (DNA): TGCAGTGCTAGAGGCCGGGAACTGAAAGAGACCCAGTACTTC. Its protein is CSARGRELKETQYF.

J is TRBJ1-2 and V is TRBV2; possible D gene TRBD1, 6 bases. Germline V gene lookup returns CDR1 SNHLY and CDR2 FYNNEI. V lost 6 bases and J lost 3, with 11 bases in between. The CDR3 spans 13 residues. The CDR3 sequence: CASRRTDYYGYTF. DNA for the CDR3: TGTGCCAGCAGAAGGACAGACTACTATGGCTACACCTTC.

This clonotype has a handful of counts. The chain links TRBV4-3 to TRBJ2-7, with a tentative D call TRBD1 (5 bases). V lost 0 bases to trimming and J lost 3 bases, with 9 bases between them. This CDR3 has 14 amino acids. Germline V gene data show CDR1 as LGHNA and CDR2 as YSLEER. Here the CDR3 DNA reads TGCGCCAGCAGCCAAGACAGGGCCCGCTACGAGCAGTACTTC. This gives the protein CASSQDRARYEQYF.

V usage is TRBV7-9 and J usage is TRBJ2-1; 10 bases are a match to TRBD2. Germline V gene data show CDR1 as SEHNR and CDR2 as FQNEAQ (reference sequence). V was pared by 5 bases and J by 9 bases, with 10 bases of the junction left unmatched. CDR3 length equals 15 residues. The CDR3 DNA reads as TGTGCCAGCAGCCCGCTAGCGGGGGCCCCTAGTGAGCAGTTCTTC. Amino acids: CASSPLAGAPSEQFF.

This sequence joins TRBV28 and TRBJ1-2; 10 nucleotides line up with TRBD1. The CDR3 runs to 17 residues. Germline CDR1 is MDHEN and CDR2 is SYDVKM. V dropped 6 bases and J dropped 1; count of bases not matched to a gene: 11. The CDR3 is CASRGGGTGDFNYGYTF. The CDR3 DNA follows: TGTGCCAGCAGAGGGGGAGGGACAGGGGACTTTAACTATGGCTACACCTTC.

The rearrangement links TRBV5-8 to TRBJ1-1; 7 bases agree with TRBD1. Germline V gene sequence: CDR1 SGHTS, CDR2 YDEGEE. The CDR3 extends over 15 amino acids. V trimming: 3 bases; J trimming: 4 bases; junction bases outside the gene matches: 9. In DNA, the CDR3 is TGTGCCAGCAGCTACCGATCGGGACAGTTCACTGAAGCTTTCTTT. Translating gives CASSYRSGQFTEAFF.

The V and J genes are TRBV7-3 and TRBJ2-5, with TRBD2 matching over 9 bases. V gave up 7 bases and J gave up 1 base; unmatched junction bases: 7. The CDR3 is made up of 15 amino acids. Germline CDR1 reads SGHTA; CDR2 reads FQGTGA. CDR3 sequence (DNA): TGTGCCAGCACCCAAGGCGGGGGGGCCCAAGAGACCCAGTACTTC. This sequence encodes CASTQGGGAQETQYF.

This clonotype has a handful of counts. This chain connects TRBV12-3 or TRBV12-4 to TRBJ2-7; no reliable D call. The assigned J gene may be wrong: the sequence end matches TRBJ2-5 better. The CDR3 is made up of 15 amino acids. CDR3 sequence: CASSLSVVVAETQYF. DNA of the CDR3: TGTGCCAGCAGTTTATCGGTCGTCGTGGCGGAGACCCAGTACTTC.

The table lists this clonotype with a few counts. CDR3 in DNA: TGTGCCATCAGTAGGGACGGCAATCAGCCCCAGCATTTT. Its protein is CAISRDGNQPQHF. V usage is TRBV10-3 and J usage is TRBJ1-5; TRBD1 is a possible D gene (5 bases). The germline CDR1 and CDR2 sequences are ENHRY and SYGVKD. The V end was cut by 5 bases, the J end by 2 bases, with 7 bases between. The CDR3 is 13 residues long.